A single sample is the source of the 32 T cell receptor beta chains below, sequenced in a study of cytomegalovirus exposure and HLA in healthy donors. 60 Vbeta and 13 Jbeta primers were used in PCR. Produced via immunoSEQ multiplex PCR; TCRdb's table is partial and in-frame only. This table has 87,000 or so clones, 7.6% appearing once. Sequenced: PBMCs. The receptors were gathered from a man aged 45-60 years in good health and CMV-seronegative.

The chain joins TRBV29-1 to TRBJ1-5; weak D call: TRBD1 (6 bases). The V gene's germline CDR1 is SQVTM and CDR2 ANQGSEA. Trimming pared 3 bases from V and 4 bases from J, leaving 10 bases between. The length of the CDR3 is 13 residues. CDR3 DNA: TGCAGCGTTGAGACAGGAAAAAATCAGCCCCAGCATTTT. Its translation: CSVETGKNQPQHF.

The chain carries TRBV7-2 and TRBJ2-7; D is perhaps TRBD1 (5 bases). Deletions cut 1 base from V and 3 bases from J, with 10 bases between. This CDR3 comprises 14 residues. Germline lookup yields CDR1 SGHTA and CDR2 FQGNSA. The CDR3 sequence: CASSLGGPHYEQYF. In DNA, the CDR3 is TGTGCCAGCAGCTTAGGGGGCCCCCACTACGAGCAGTACTTC.

This clone was seen a few times. V usage is TRBV16 and J usage is TRBJ2-7; TRBD1 matches at 8 bases. The CDR3 is made up of 15 amino acids. Per the germline V gene, CDR1 is KGHSY and CDR2 is FQNENV. V lost 4 bases to trimming and J lost 3 bases; unmatched junction nucleotides: 8. This CDR3 is CASSLGQGVDYEQYF. The CDR3 bases are TGTGCCAGCAGCCTCGGACAGGGAGTGGACTACGAGCAGTACTTC.

The V and J genes are TRBV4-3 and TRBJ2-1; D possibly corresponds to TRBD2 (7 bases). V was pared by 1 base and J by 4 bases, with 11 bases between. Germline V gene lookup returns CDR1 LGHNA and CDR2 YSLEER. CDR3 length equals 15 residues. CDR3 coding DNA: TGCGCCAGCAGCCAAGGGGGGGGCGGGTACAATGAGCAGTTCTTC. Its translation: CASSQGGGGYNEQFF.

This clone was counted between two and nine times. V usage is TRBV15 and J usage is TRBJ2-3; the D gene is possibly TRBD2 (9 bases). The CDR3 is 20 residues long. Per the germline V gene, CDR1 is LNHNV and CDR2 is YYDKDF (reference sequence). Trimming pared 4 bases from V and 3 bases from J, leaving 29 bases between. The CDR3 nucleotides are TGTGCCACCAGCATACGACATGTCCCAGGGGGCGGGGGGGTTACAGATACGCAGTATTTT. This gives the protein CATSIRHVPGGGGVTDTQYF.

This clone was detected a few times. The V and J genes are TRBV5-6 and TRBJ2-7, with 11 positions matching TRBD2. CDR1 and CDR2 from the germline V gene are SGHDT and YYEEEE. Unmatched junction bases numbered 7, after V lost 4 bases and J lost 7 bases. The CDR3 is made up of 14 amino acids. CDR3 amino acids: CASSLLAGVWEQYF. CDR3 nucleotides: TGTGCCAGCAGCCTACTAGCGGGAGTGTGGGAGCAGTACTTC.

The rearrangement uses TRBV7-2 and TRBJ2-5, with D uncertain. Trimming pared 5 bases from V and 1 base from J, leaving 11 bases between. Germline V gene data show CDR1 as SGHTA and CDR2 as FQGNSA. CDR3 length: 14 residues. The CDR3 sequence: CASSPLGLQETQYF. Written as DNA, the CDR3 is TGTGCCAGCAGCCCCTTGGGCCTCCAAGAGACCCAGTACTTC.

This clone was detected only a few times. The chain links TRBV25-1 to TRBJ2-6; D possibly corresponds to TRBD1 (6 bases). Trimming shortened V by 6 bases and J by 0 bases, and 18 bases separated the two germline ends. CDR1 and CDR2 from the germline V gene are MGHDK and SYGVNS. The CDR3 sequence is 18 residues long. The CDR3 region has the DNA TGTGCCAGCAGCCCCAGGGCAGGGGCCAGCTCTGGGGCCAACGTCCTGACTTTC. This translates into CASSPRAGASSGANVLTF.

This clone was observed a handful of times. The V call is TRBV5-6, the J call TRBJ2-5, with a tentative D call TRBD2 (5 bases). Germline-derived CDR1 and CDR2 are SGHDT and YYEEEE. The CDR3 runs 13 residues. V was cut by 0 bases and J by 7 bases, with 10 bases left in between. Here the CDR3 DNA reads TGTGCCAGCAGCTTGGCCCCCGCGGGGACCCAGTACTTC. It yields the protein CASSLAPAGTQYF. Complete variable domain (other parts from reference TRBV5-6 and TRBJ2-5): DAGVTQSPTHLIKTRGQQVTLRCSPKSGHDTVSWYQQALGQGPQFIFQYYEEEERQRGNFPDRFSGHQFPNYSSELNVNALLLGDSALYLCASSLAPAGTQYFGPGTRLLVL.

This clone was detected a few times. The chain is built from TRBV5-1 and TRBJ1-4; tentatively, D is TRBD1 (6 bases). Trimming removed 2 bases from V and 7 bases from J, with 12 bases in between. This CDR3 spans 14 amino acids. Germline loops: CDR1 SGHRS, CDR2 YFSETQ. Written as DNA, the CDR3 is TGCGCCAGCAGCTTTGGGATACAGGGTGAAAAACTGTTTTTT. This gives the protein CASSFGIQGEKLFF.

The rearrangement links TRBV7-9 to TRBJ2-5; 7 bases match TRBD2. CDR3 length: 13 amino acids. CDR1 SEHNR and CDR2 FQNEAQ come from the germline V gene (reference sequence). V lost 11 bases, J lost 2 bases, and 8 bases stayed unmatched. CDR3 DNA: TGTGCCTCATTTGGGGGGGGGCAAGAGACCCAGTACTTC. It yields the protein CASFGGGQETQYF. The full variable domain, its missing parts supplied by reference TRBV7-9 and TRBJ2-5, is DTGVSQNPRHKITKRGQNVTFRCDPISEHNRLYWYRQTLGQGPEFLTYFQNEAQLEKSRLLSDRFSAERPKGSFSTLEIQRTEQGDSAMYLCASFGGGQETQYFGPGTRLLVL.

This clone appeared a few times. The chain recombines TRBV6-5 with TRBJ2-3, with TRBD1 as a possible D gene (6 bases). V was trimmed by 6 bases and J by 0 bases, leaving 10 bases between them. The CDR3 has 14 residues. Germline values: CDR1 MNHEY, CDR2 SVGAGI. The CDR3 DNA reads TGTGCCAGCAGCCACGACAGGAGCACAGATACGCAGTATTTT. It encodes CASSHDRSTDTQYF.

The J gene is TRBJ1-1, the V gene TRBV6-1, with unresolved D. The V and J ends lost 7 bases and 3 bases respectively, with 15 bases between them. The CDR3 is made up of 14 amino acids. Germline CDR1 reads MNHNS; CDR2 reads SASEGT. The CDR3 region is CASTPIRGHTEAFF. For the CDR3, the DNA is TGTGCCAGCACCCCTATTCGAGGGCACACTGAAGCTTTCTTT.

This clone was seen more than once but under ten times. This sequence joins TRBV7-9 and TRBJ2-7; TRBD2 matches at 9 bases. Germline loops: CDR1 SEHNR, CDR2 FQNEAQ (reference sequence). Trimming at V came to 4 bases and at J to 5 bases, leaving 18 bases not matched to a gene. CDR3 length: 18 residues. This CDR3 reads CASSYLFQTSGGPDEQYF. In DNA, the CDR3 is TGTGCCAGCAGCTACTTGTTTCAAACCAGCGGGGGGCCTGACGAGCAGTACTTC.

The CDR3: CASSLGGEETQYF. The CDR3 DNA reads TGCGCCAGCAGCTTGGGCGGGGAAGAGACCCAGTACTTC. This chain connects TRBV5-1 to TRBJ2-5; D is perhaps TRBD2 (6 bases). The CDR3 sequence is 13 residues long. Trimming shortened V by 0 bases and J by 3 bases, and 6 bases separated the two germline ends. CDR1 is SGHRS, CDR2 YFSETQ, per germline.

The chain combines TRBV18 with TRBJ1-5; D possibly corresponds to TRBD1 (5 bases). Trimming left V 3 bases short and J 8 bases short, with 11 bases between. Per germline, CDR1 KGHSH and CDR2 LQKENI. This CDR3 is built from 13 residues. The CDR3 loop is CASSPGPLEPQHF. CDR3 nucleotides: TGTGCCAGCTCACCGGGGCCTCTCGAGCCCCAGCATTTT.

This clone came up a few times. The CDR3 is CASSYSLGDNEQFF. The CDR3 DNA follows: TGTGCCAGCAGTTACTCCCTAGGGGACAATGAGCAGTTCTTC. The V gene is TRBV6-5, the J gene TRBJ2-1, with TRBD1 as a possible D gene (5 bases). CDR3 size: 14 residues. Trimming cost V 0 bases and J 5 bases, with 8 bases left between them. Germline CDR1 MNHEY, CDR2 SVGAGI.

The CDR3 spells CASSPGEEDTGELFF. The DNA of the CDR3 is TGTGCCAGCAGTCCCGGGGAGGAAGACACCGGGGAGCTGTTTTTT. This rearrangement joins TRBV6-4 to TRBJ2-2; possibly TRBD2 for D (6 bases). V was shortened by 5 bases and J by 3 bases, with 13 bases between the two germline ends. Per germline, CDR1 MRHNA and CDR2 SNTAGT. The CDR3 consists of 15 residues.

This clone was counted a few times. The chain combines TRBV4-2 with TRBJ1-2, with D possibly being TRBD1 (5 bases). CDR1 LGHNA and CDR2 YNFKEQ come from the germline V gene. Trimming pared 4 bases from V and 1 base from J, leaving 13 bases between. The length of the CDR3 is 15 residues. The CDR3 sequence is CASSPTGGVNYGYTF. CDR3 bases: TGTGCCAGCAGCCCCACGGGGGGGGTTAACTATGGCTACACCTTC.

There are many counts of this clone. The chain joins TRBV6-1 to TRBJ2-6; 12 nucleotides line up with TRBD1. This CDR3 contains 18 residues. V gave up 4 bases and J gave up 4 bases; unmatched junction bases: 8. Germline-derived CDR1 and CDR2 are MNHNS and SASEGT. As DNA, the CDR3 is TGTGCCAGCAGTGGAGTGGGACAGGGGGCGCCCGGGGCCAACGTCCTGACTTTC. Translation: CASSGVGQGAPGANVLTF.

This clone showed up just a few times. The V gene is TRBV11-1, the J gene TRBJ2-1; D is possibly TRBD2 (5 bases). V lost 0 bases, J lost 5 bases, and 17 bases lay in between. The CDR3 has 17 residues. Per the germline V gene, CDR1 is SGHAT and CDR2 is FQDESV (reference sequence). The CDR3 sequence is CASSLAPRTRGDNEQFF. CDR3 coding DNA: TGTGCCAGCAGCTTAGCCCCTCGGACTCGAGGTGACAATGAGCAGTTCTTC.

CDR3 in DNA: TGTGCCAGCAGGGGACTAGCGGGAGGGCCGGTTGAGCAGTTCTTC. This gives the protein CASRGLAGGPVEQFF. The chain uses TRBV6-1 and TRBJ2-1; 16 nucleotides match TRBD2. The CDR3 loop spans 15 amino acids. CDR1 is MNHNS and CDR2 is SASEGT in the germline V gene. V dropped 6 bases and J dropped 9; count of bases not matched to a gene: 5.

This clone was seen more than once but under ten times. J is TRBJ2-7 and V is TRBV18; the D is unclear. This CDR3 is built from 15 residues. Germline V gene data show CDR1 as KGHSH and CDR2 as LQKENI. The ends were cut back, 0 bases at V and 1 base at J, with 10 bases in the middle. The CDR3 loop reads CASSPPARTSYEQYF. The CDR3 bases are TGTGCCAGCTCACCACCAGCTCGCACTTCCTACGAGCAGTACTTC.

This clone was detected once. The V call is TRBV11-3, the J call TRBJ2-1; D ambiguous. Deletions cut 8 bases from V and 9 bases from J, with 14 bases between. CDR3 size: 12 residues. Germline V gene data show CDR1 as SGHNT and CDR2 as YENEEA. The CDR3 nucleotides are TGTGCCAGCCCCCCAAAAGAGCGTGAGCAGTTCTTC. The encoded protein is CASPPKEREQFF.

This clone was found a few times. The V and J genes are TRBV27 and TRBJ2-7, with D possibly matching TRBD2 (6 bases). Germline assignment: CDR1 MNHEY and CDR2 SMNVEV (reference sequence). The CDR3 is 15 amino acids. V was trimmed by 3 bases and J by 3 bases, leaving 15 bases between them. CDR3 sequence (DNA): TGTGCCAGCAGTTTGGCCGGGGGAGGCTTCTACGAGCAGTACTTC. This sequence encodes CASSLAGGGFYEQYF.

This clone was counted only a few times. The V call is TRBV12-5, the J call TRBJ1-5; 8 bases agree with TRBD1. The CDR3 runs to 15 residues. Germline loops: CDR1 LGHNT, CDR2 FRNRAP. The V gene end was trimmed by 7 bases and the J gene end by 6 bases; junction bases not matched to a gene: 11. DNA for the CDR3: TGTGCTAGTGCCGCTGGACAGGGAGTGAGTCAGCCCCAGCATTTT. This sequence encodes CASAAGQGVSQPQHF.

This clone was seen more than once but under ten times. The chain uses TRBV5-4 and TRBJ1-1, with TRBD1 matching 8 bases. Germline trimming cut 4 bases from V and 6 bases from J; bases unmatched to any gene: 11. In germline, CDR1 is SGHNT, CDR2 YYREEE (reference sequence). CDR3 length: 15 residues. Here the CDR3 reads CASSNTKDRAPEAFF. The CDR3 DNA is TGTGCCAGCAGCAATACCAAGGACAGGGCGCCTGAAGCTTTCTTT.

The rearrangement links TRBV6-5 to TRBJ2-6; D remains ambiguous. Germline V lookup: CDR1 MNHEY, CDR2 SVGAGI. CDR3 size: 15 residues. The germline V and J ends were trimmed by 7 bases and 1 base, with 11 bases remaining between them. CDR3 region: CASTKHDSGANVLTF. CDR3 nucleotides: TGTGCCAGCACCAAGCACGATTCTGGGGCCAACGTCCTGACTTTC.

The chain combines TRBV28 with TRBJ1-4, with a tentative D call TRBD1 (5 bases). Germline CDR1 and CDR2: MDHEN and SYDVKM. CDR3 length: 16 residues. Trimming stripped 4 bases from V and 0 bases from J, with 12 bases between. The CDR3 protein is CASSSWGSATNEKLFF. The CDR3 DNA reads TGTGCCAGCAGTTCCTGGGGCAGTGCAACTAATGAAAAACTGTTTTTT.

This chain joins TRBV29-1 and TRBJ2-1; possible D gene TRBD1, 5 bases. CDR3 length equals 13 residues. Germline V gene lookup returns CDR1 SQVTM and CDR2 ANQGSEA. Trimming stripped 4 bases from V and 6 bases from J, with 13 bases between. The chain's CDR3 is CSVGEQVLNEQFF. CDR3 nucleotide sequence: TGCAGCGTTGGGGAACAGGTTCTCAATGAGCAGTTCTTC.

Written as DNA, the CDR3 is TGTGCCAGCAGGCGAACGGGGGGGCCTACAGATACGCAGTATTTT. Protein sequence: CASRRTGGPTDTQYF. The chain has TRBV7-9 and TRBJ2-3; 8 bases match TRBD2. The CDR3 runs to 15 residues. Germline loops: CDR1 SEHNR, CDR2 FQNEAQ (reference sequence). Trimming cost V 6 bases and J 3 bases; bases outside gene matches: 8.

This clone has just a few counts. The chain couples TRBV7-9 to TRBJ1-5, with 11 bases fitting TRBD1. Trimming cost V 0 bases and J 3 bases; bases outside gene matches: 10. Germline V gene data show CDR1 as SEHNR and CDR2 as FQNEAQ (reference sequence). The CDR3 runs to 19 residues. Here the CDR3 reads CASSLAVRTGGMTNQPQHF. Here the CDR3 DNA reads TGTGCCAGCAGCTTAGCGGTGAGGACAGGGGGCATGACCAATCAGCCCCAGCATTTT.